Shown below are 6 T cell receptor beta chains from a single sample sequenced in a study of T cell responses to AZD1222 COVID-19 vaccine. Profiling relied on immunoSEQ multiplex PCR, and the TCRdb table lists in-frame clones only, not all of them. The repertoire holds 150,000 to 200,000 clones, with about 90% as singletons. The starting material was peripheral blood, obtained on day 0 of AZD1222 vaccination. The receptor set was obtained from an adult in good health.

The V call is TRBV19, the J call TRBJ1-2; 8 nucleotides align to TRBD1. This CDR3 comprises 12 residues. V was clipped by 6 bases and J by 4 bases; unmatched bases: 1. CDR1 LNHDA and CDR2 SQIVND come from the germline V gene (reference sequence). CDR3: CASSGQGYGYTF. CDR3 bases: TGTGCCAGTAGCGGACAGGGCTATGGCTACACCTTC.

The chain employs TRBV24-1 and TRBJ2-3; 7 bases map to TRBD1. Germline V gene data show CDR1 as KGHDR and CDR2 as SFDVKD. CDR3 length: 17 amino acids. V lost 3 bases to trimming and J lost 2 bases; unmatched junction nucleotides: 10. CDR3 sequence: CATSDEVMGQYTDTQYF. In DNA, the CDR3 is TGTGCCACCAGTGATGAGGTGATGGGACAGTACACAGATACGCAGTATTTT.

The V and J genes are TRBV7-2 and TRBJ1-2, with a weak D call TRBD1 (6 bases). The length of the CDR3 is 15 residues. The germline V gene encodes CDR1 SGHTA and CDR2 FQGNSA. Trimming removed 2 bases from V and 5 bases from J, with 15 bases in between. DNA of the CDR3: TGTGCCAGCAGCTTAAGTGGGGGCGCCGGGTATGGCTACACCTTC. It translates to CASSLSGGAGYGYTF.

J is TRBJ2-7 and V is TRBV19, with D possibly matching TRBD1 (6 bases). The ends were cut back, 3 bases at V and 0 bases at J, with 12 bases in the middle. Germline values: CDR1 LNHDA, CDR2 SQIVND (reference sequence). This CDR3 spans 15 amino acids. CDR3: CASSIFQGSSYEQYF. CDR3 bases: TGTGCCAGTAGTATTTTCCAGGGGTCCTCCTACGAGCAGTACTTC.

About this clone itself: The sample carries other DNA sequences with the same CDR3. The rearrangement uses TRBV6-5 and TRBJ1-6, with a tentative D call TRBD1 (5 bases). Germline lookup yields CDR1 MNHEY and CDR2 SVGAGI. Trimming pared 2 bases from V and 9 bases from J, leaving 8 bases between. This CDR3 comprises 13 residues. The CDR3 bases are TGTGCCAGCAGTTACCTTCAGGGTTCACCCCTCCACTTT. Protein: CASSYLQGSPLHF.

This clone has more than one count but fewer than ten. The gene calls are TRBV28 and TRBJ1-5, with D tentatively TRBD1 (5 bases). Trimming shortened V by 5 bases and J by 7 bases, and 15 bases separated the two germline ends. Germline CDR1 and CDR2: MDHEN and SYDVKM. This CDR3 has 14 residues. The CDR3 nucleotides are TGTGCCAGCAGTCTCCAACGGGGGGGACAGCCCCAGCATTTT. It translates to CASSLQRGGQPQHF.